The rows below give T cell receptor beta chains drawn from one sample of a study of regulatory T cells in long-lasting Graves disease. TCRdb ran MiXCR on the multiplex PCR reads and lists one entry per CDR3 protein. The profile shows about 540,000 distinct CDR3 sequences, about 13% of them singletons. The same data also went into a second study, on T cells in Graves' hyperthyroidism and ophthalmopathy.

Sequenced material: peripheral blood mononuclear cells (PBMCs), taken at new diagnosis, from a patient treated with antithyroid drugs. These receptors all come from a man aged 25 to 40 with Graves disease. CDR3s include the opening cysteine and the closing phenylalanine or tryptophan. Each record gives: D gene, J gene, clone size, V gene, CDR3 DNA, CDR3 protein. A D gene is named only where the DNA matches it firmly. Some rows mark clone size as missing; the rest say once, few, many or name a class of expanded clone.

D: TRBD1
J: TRBJ1-2
size: -
V: TRBV6-2/TRBV6-3
DNA: TGTGCCACCCGCGCAATAGACAGGGGGCGCGACTATGGCTACACCTTC
CDR3: CATRAIDRGRDYGYTF

D: -
J: TRBJ2-1
size: -
V: TRBV27
DNA: TGTGCCAGCAGTTTCGCTGGAATTGAGCAGTTCTTC
CDR3: CASSFAGIEQFF

D: -
J: TRBJ2-1
size: -
V: TRBV20-1
DNA: TGCAGTGCTAGAGACGAGATCTACGAGCAGTTCTTC
CDR3: CSARDEIYEQFF

D: -
J: TRBJ2-7
size: many
V: TRBV5-1
DNA: TGCGCCAGCAGCTCTTCCAGGGGCTACGAGCAGTACTTC
CDR3: CASSSSRGYEQYF

D: TRBD2
J: TRBJ2-2
size: many
V: TRBV11-2
DNA: TGTGCCAGCAGCCTACTAGCGGTCCTTGGAGGGGAGCTGTTTTTT
CDR3: CASSLLAVLGGELFF

D: -
J: TRBJ1-2
size: many
V: TRBV28
DNA: TGTGCCAGCAGAAACCTCGACGGGAACTATGGCTACACCTTC
CDR3: CASRNLDGNYGYTF

D: -
J: TRBJ2-7
size: -
V: TRBV6-2/TRBV6-3
DNA: TGTGCCAGCAGTCCGAGTCGGCGCTCCTACGAGCAGTACTTC
CDR3: CASSPSRRSYEQYF

D: -
J: TRBJ1-1
size: many
V: TRBV12-3/TRBV12-4
DNA: TGTGCCAGCAGTTGGGGGGGGGCGGGCACTGAAGCTTTCTTT
CDR3: CASSWGGAGTEAFF

D: -
J: TRBJ2-5
size: many
V: TRBV12-3/TRBV12-4
DNA: TGTGCCAGCAGTCTTATCCTCGGACCCCAAGAGACCCAGTACTTC
CDR3: CASSLILGPQETQYF

D: -
J: TRBJ1-1
size: many
V: TRBV20-1
DNA: TGCAGTGCTAGAGATCCCCCCCGATCTGAAGCTTTCTTT
CDR3: CSARDPPRSEAFF

D: -
J: TRBJ2-7
size: many
V: TRBV6-1
DNA: TGTGCCAGCCGCTGGAGGGGGCAAGTATACGAGCAGTACTTC
CDR3: CASRWRGQVYEQYF

D: TRBD1
J: TRBJ1-5
size: -
V: TRBV30
DNA: TGTGCCTGGAGTACACCGACAGGGTGGGATCAGCCCCAGCATTTT
CDR3: CAWSTPTGWDQPQHF

D: -
J: TRBJ2-3
size: -
V: TRBV5-6
DNA: TGTGCCAGCAGCCCCTTGCCGGGAGTCAAGGCTACAGATACGCAGTATTTT
CDR3: CASSPLPGVKATDTQYF

D: -
J: TRBJ1-5
size: -
V: TRBV30
DNA: TGTGCCTGGAGTCCCCCGGCACCACTCAGGGCCCAGGGACCCCAGCATTTT
CDR3: CAWSPPAPLRAQGPQHF

D: -
J: TRBJ1-6
size: few
V: TRBV5-1
DNA: TGCGCCAGCAGCTTTGGTCAGGTTGCTCAGTCCACCCTCCACTTT
CDR3: CASSFGQVAQSTLHF

D: TRBD2
J: TRBJ2-5
size: many
V: TRBV15
DNA: TGTGCCACCAGAAGACTAGCGGGAGTACAAGAGACCCAGTACTTC
CDR3: CATRRLAGVQETQYF

D: -
J: TRBJ2-7
size: -
V: TRBV27
DNA: TGTGCCAGCAGTTTACTCCCGAACCCGGGGTACGAGCAGTACTTC
CDR3: CASSLLPNPGYEQYF

D: -
J: TRBJ2-1
size: many
V: TRBV12-3/TRBV12-4
DNA: TGTGCCAGCAGTCCCGGGGGAGCTAGCGATGAGCAGTTCTTC
CDR3: CASSPGGASDEQFF

D: TRBD2
J: TRBJ2-7
size: many
V: TRBV10-1
DNA: TGCGCCAGCAGTGAGTCCCCAGCGGGGTCATACTACGAGCAGTACTTC
CDR3: CASSESPAGSYYEQYF

D: -
J: TRBJ2-7
size: many
V: TRBV6-2/TRBV6-3
DNA: TGTGCCAGCAGTTACCCGCAGGAAACCTACGAGCAGTACTTC
CDR3: CASSYPQETYEQYF

D: -
J: TRBJ2-5
size: many
V: TRBV27
DNA: TGTGCCAGCAGTCCCCTGGGAGCGGCACAAGAGACCCAGTACTTC
CDR3: CASSPLGAAQETQYF

D: TRBD2
J: TRBJ2-7
size: few
V: TRBV20-1
DNA: TGCAGTGCTAGAGGAGGACTAGTGAGCCGGTACGAGCAGTACTTC
CDR3: CSARGGLVSRYEQYF

D: -
J: TRBJ1-2
size: few
V: TRBV18
DNA: TGTGCCAGCTCACCAAAAGGGTCTCCTTTTAACTATGGCTACACCTTC
CDR3: CASSPKGSPFNYGYTF

D: -
J: TRBJ1-4
size: many
V: TRBV2
DNA: TGTGCCAGCAGTGACCTGGGGAGGGGTACTGAAAAACTGTTTTTT
CDR3: CASSDLGRGTEKLFF

D: TRBD2
J: TRBJ2-1
size: many
V: TRBV7-9
DNA: TGTGCCAGCAGCCTGCAATGGCGCGGGAGGTCCAATGAGCAGTTCTTC
CDR3: CASSLQWRGRSNEQFF

D: -
J: TRBJ2-7
size: many
V: TRBV30
DNA: TGTGCCTGGAGCGAGTCCTACGAGCAGTACTTC
CDR3: CAWSESYEQYF

D: -
J: TRBJ1-6
size: many
V: TRBV9
DNA: TGTGCCAGCAGCGTAGACCTCAGGACACCCCTCCACTTT
CDR3: CASSVDLRTPLHF

D: TRBD1
J: TRBJ2-7
size: many
V: TRBV6-2/TRBV6-3
DNA: TGTGCCAGCAGTTACGGACAGGGAGGCGAGCAGTACTTC
CDR3: CASSYGQGGEQYF

D: -
J: TRBJ2-3
size: -
V: TRBV9
DNA: TGTGCCAGCAGCGTAGGCGATCCTAGCACAGATACGCAGTATTTT
CDR3: CASSVGDPSTDTQYF

D: -
J: TRBJ2-7
size: many
V: TRBV30
DNA: TGTGCCTGGAGTGTAGAAGATTACGAGCAGTACTTC
CDR3: CAWSVEDYEQYF

D: -
J: TRBJ1-2
size: -
V: TRBV12-3/TRBV12-4
DNA: TGTGCCAGCAGTTTAGCGAGGCAGTCAAGTGGCCACACCTTC
CDR3: CASSLARQSSGHTF

D: -
J: TRBJ1-1
size: many
V: TRBV10-3
DNA: TGTGCCATCAGTGTTGAGGAAATCTCGAACACTGAAGCTTTCTTT
CDR3: CAISVEEISNTEAFF